The rows below give T cell receptor beta chains drawn from one sample of a study of control samples from healthy donors and cancer patients. Assay used: immunoSEQ multiplex PCR; TCRdb lists only in-frame clones, some missing. The table has approximately 160,000 clones, 80% to 95% seen once. Sequencing was carried out using blood. The receptors originated from a woman aged 55-70 years in good health. Each CDR3 is given with its conserved first and last residue. The order of the fields is clone size, V gene, D gene, J gene, CDR3 protein, CDR3 DNA. D genes are given only for firm matches. The listing skips clone size in some rows; elsewhere it reads once, few, many or a size class.

.,TRBV5-1,.,TRBJ2-2,CASSLEGNTGELFF,TGCGCCAGCAGCTTGGAGGGGAACACCGGGGAGCTGTTTTTT
.,TRBV5-1,TRBD1,TRBJ1-3,CASSPTGAAGNTIYF,TGCGCCAGCAGCCCCACAGGGGCTGCAGGAAACACCATATATTTT
.,TRBV14,TRBD1,TRBJ1-1,CASSQVRGRGTEAFF,TGTGCCAGCAGCCAAGTTAGGGGGCGAGGCACTGAAGCTTTCTTT
once,TRBV5-8,.,TRBJ2-3,CASSFRGRSSTDTQYF,TGTGCCAGCAGCTTCAGGGGACGATCTAGCACAGATACGCAGTATTTT
.,TRBV2,TRBD1,TRBJ1-1,CASRDREIAEAFF,TGTGCCAGCAGGGACAGGGAAATCGCTGAAGCTTTCTTT
.,TRBV19,.,TRBJ1-1,CASSVRPTNEAFF,TGTGCCAGTAGTGTCAGGCCTACTAATGAAGCTTTCTTT
.,TRBV7-9,TRBD1,TRBJ2-7,CASSLGDSALGSYEQYF,TGTGCCAGCAGCTTAGGGGACAGCGCTCTAGGGTCCTACGAGCAGTACTTC
few,TRBV11-2,.,TRBJ1-1,CASSQFRDRGVNTEAFF,TGTGCCAGCAGCCAATTTCGGGACCGGGGGGTTAACACTGAAGCTTTCTTT
.,TRBV18,.,TRBJ1-3,CASSPVGGTVGNTIYF,TGTGCCAGCTCACCCGTAGGGGGAACGGTTGGAAACACCATATATTTT
.,TRBV5-6,.,TRBJ1-1,CASSLESGGWFGGNTEAFF,TGTGCCAGCAGCTTGGAAAGCGGGGGCTGGTTCGGCGGAAACACTGAAGCTTTCTTT
.,TRBV9,.,TRBJ1-1,CASSVGWSTEAFF,TGTGCCAGCAGCGTAGGATGGTCCACTGAAGCTTTCTTT
.,TRBV5-1,.,TRBJ1-5,CASSRGRGFHQPQHF,TGCGCCAGCAGCCGAGGTAGGGGGTTCCATCAGCCCCAGCATTTT
few,TRBV25-1,.,TRBJ2-7,CASSEPQGRADSSYEQYF,TGTGCCAGCAGTGAGCCTCAGGGACGGGCGGACAGCTCCTACGAGCAGTACTTC
.,TRBV5-4,.,TRBJ2-3,CASSLIPDTQYF,TGTGCCAGCAGCTTGATCCCAGATACGCAGTATTTT
.,TRBV7-6,TRBD2,TRBJ2-2,CASRQPGTSGGANTGELFF,TGTGCCAGCAGACAACCCGGGACTAGCGGGGGGGCCAACACCGGGGAGCTGTTTTTT
.,TRBV6-5,TRBD1,TRBJ1-2,CASSPTGYGYTF,TGTGCCAGCAGTCCGACAGGGTATGGCTACACCTTC
.,TRBV6-5,TRBD1,TRBJ2-5,CASTVTGSPQETQYF,TGTGCCAGCACCGTGACAGGGTCCCCCCAAGAGACCCAGTACTTC
.,TRBV11-2,.,TRBJ2-1,CASSAQTGYNEQFF,TGTGCCAGCAGCGCACAAACGGGGTACAATGAGCAGTTCTTC
.,TRBV19,TRBD1,TRBJ1-1,CASSIRQGGATEAFF,TGTGCCAGTAGTATCCGACAGGGGGGTGCTACTGAAGCTTTCTTT
.,TRBV3-1/TRBV3-2,TRBD1,TRBJ1-1,CASSQDATGGVTEAFF,TGTGCCAGCAGCCAAGATGCAACAGGGGGCGTCACTGAAGCTTTCTTT
.,TRBV5-4,.,TRBJ1-4,CASSPGARGKLFF,TGTGCCAGCAGTCCGGGGGCTCGGGGAAAACTGTTTTTT
.,TRBV19,.,TRBJ1-1,CASSITGLKNTEAFF,TGTGCCAGTAGTATAACGGGACTGAAGAACACTGAAGCTTTCTTT
.,TRBV19,TRBD1,TRBJ2-6,CASKPTDRAGTGANVLTF,TGTGCCAGCAAGCCGACGGACAGGGCGGGAACTGGGGCCAACGTCCTGACTTTC
few,TRBV3-1/TRBV3-2,.,TRBJ1-2,CASSPELRRNYGYTF,TGTGCCAGCAGCCCGGAACTCAGGCGAAACTATGGCTACACCTTC
.,TRBV5-1,.,TRBJ1-1,CASSPRDLIGEAFF,TGCGCCAGCAGCCCCCGGGACTTAATTGGTGAAGCTTTCTTT
.,TRBV11-3,.,TRBJ1-1,CASSPGGLTEAFF,TGTGCCAGCAGCCCTGGCGGACTCACTGAAGCTTTCTTT
.,TRBV27,TRBD1,TRBJ1-1,CASSPGTGSYMNTEAFF,TGTGCCAGCAGTCCGGGGACAGGTTCCTACATGAACACTGAAGCTTTCTTT
.,TRBV5-1,.,TRBJ1-5,CASSLGGTLGNQPQHF,TGCGCCAGCAGCTTGGGGGGAACGTTGGGCAATCAGCCCCAGCATTTT
.,TRBV6-5,TRBD1,TRBJ1-1,CASSRTGPENTEAFF,TGTGCCAGCAGTCGGACAGGGCCGGAGAACACTGAAGCTTTCTTT
.,TRBV9,.,TRBJ2-1,CASSVSLSSYNEQFF,TGTGCCAGCAGCGTCAGCCTGAGCTCCTACAATGAGCAGTTCTTC
once,TRBV6-5,TRBD1,TRBJ1-4,CASNDRAGEKLFF,TGTGCCAGCAACGACAGGGCTGGTGAAAAACTGTTTTTT
.,TRBV7-2,.,TRBJ1-5,CASTQTGSNQPQHF,TGTGCCAGCACCCAGACAGGTAGCAATCAGCCCCAGCATTTT
.,TRBV6-4,TRBD2,TRBJ2-3,CASGRLAAFALSSTDTQYF,TGTGCCAGCGGCCGACTAGCGGCTTTCGCATTGTCTAGCACAGATACGCAGTATTTT
once,TRBV5-6,.,TRBJ1-1,CASSLMGTGGEAFF,TGTGCCAGCAGCTTAATGGGGACGGGGGGCGAAGCTTTCTTT
once,TRBV19,.,TRBJ2-5,CASSIARGETQYF,TGTGCCAGTAGTATAGCGCGGGGTGAGACCCAGTACTTC
.,TRBV7-6,TRBD1,TRBJ1-1,CASSLGGPEGALTEAFF,TGTGCCAGCAGCTTAGGGGGCCCTGAGGGGGCTCTGACTGAAGCTTTCTTT
.,TRBV21-1,.,TRBJ1-1,CASSKAGQLTEAFF,TGTGCCAGCAGCAAAGCGGGGCAGTTAACTGAAGCTTTCTTT
once,TRBV6-2/TRBV6-3,.,TRBJ1-1,CASSLAGLNTEAFF,TGTGCCAGCAGTTTGGCCGGCCTGAACACTGAAGCTTTCTTT
.,TRBV2,TRBD1,TRBJ1-2,CASSDQGARLAGYTF,TGTGCCAGTAGTGACCAGGGGGCCAGGTTAGCTGGCTACACCTTC
.,TRBV29-1,.,TRBJ2-4,CSVGVKGDIQYF,TGCAGCGTTGGAGTTAAGGGGGACATTCAGTACTTC
.,TRBV5-5,TRBD1,TRBJ1-2,CASSLGGQGGYGYTF,TGTGCCAGCAGCTTGGGCGGACAGGGGGGCTATGGCTACACCTTC
.,TRBV14,.,TRBJ1-1,CASSQLRNTEAFF,TGTGCCAGCAGCCAACTCCGGAACACTGAAGCTTTCTTT
.,TRBV24-1,TRBD1,TRBJ1-2,CATSDGDRGRRTYGYTF,TGTGCCACCAGTGATGGGGACAGGGGGCGTAGAACCTATGGCTACACCTTC
.,TRBV6-2/TRBV6-3,.,TRBJ1-1,CASSYFRDTEAFF,TGTGCCAGCAGTTATTTCAGGGACACTGAAGCTTTCTTT
.,TRBV9,.,TRBJ1-2,CASSSTVRGYTF,TGTGCCAGCAGTTCAACGGTTCGTGGCTACACCTTC
.,TRBV5-4,.,TRBJ1-3,CASSSAGSGNTIYF,TGTGCCAGCAGCTCGGCGGGATCAGGAAACACCATATATTTT
once,TRBV6-2/TRBV6-3,.,TRBJ1-2,CASSYGRLKLYGYTF,TGTGCCAGCAGTTACGGTAGACTGAAACTCTATGGCTACACCTTC
.,TRBV19,TRBD1,TRBJ2-7,CASSLGTGWYEQYF,TGTGCCAGTAGTCTAGGGACAGGGTGGTACGAGCAGTACTTC
.,TRBV7-9,.,TRBJ1-2,CASSYPGVDYRSGYTF,TGTGCCAGCAGCTACCCAGGAGTGGACTATCGAAGTGGCTACACCTTC
once,TRBV2,TRBD1,TRBJ1-5,CASREDRGSQPQHF,TGTGCCAGCCGAGAGGACAGGGGTAGTCAGCCCCAGCATTTT
.,TRBV18,.,TRBJ1-3,CASSPQGLSGNTIYF,TGTGCCAGCTCACCACAGGGGTTGTCTGGAAACACCATATATTTT
.,TRBV6-2/TRBV6-3,.,TRBJ1-1,CASSRVRETEAFF,TGTGCCAGCAGCAGGGTTAGAGAGACTGAAGCTTTCTTT
.,TRBV7-2,.,TRBJ1-1,CASSLTPKNTEAFF,TGTGCCAGCAGCCTGACACCTAAAAACACTGAAGCTTTCTTT
.,TRBV2,.,TRBJ1-1,CASSENAGATTFF,TGTGCCAGCAGTGAAAACGCGGGGGCGACGACTTTCTTT
once,TRBV3-1/TRBV3-2,.,TRBJ1-2,CASTTTPGFGRDYGYTF,TGTGCCAGCACCACGACCCCAGGGTTCGGTAGGGACTATGGCTACACCTTC
.,TRBV11-2,.,TRBJ1-3,CASSPGRHAGNTIYF,TGTGCCAGCAGCCCAGGCCGTCATGCTGGAAACACCATATATTTT
.,TRBV21-1,.,TRBJ1-2,CASSKVATGGNYGYTF,TGTGCCAGCAGCAAAGTCGCGACAGGGGGCAATTATGGCTACACCTTC